This TCR beta chain was captured in a study of cytomegalovirus exposure and HLA in healthy donors. Study-wide context: Genotyping showed around four fifths of some 400 donors falling in the Caucasian-associated ancestry cluster. Findings of the study overall: Most CMV-associated TCR beta chains were later found to appear HLA-restricted.

This CDR3 contains 15 residues. Germline-derived CDR1 and CDR2 are SGHNT and YYREEE (reference sequence). With V trimmed by 2 bases and J by 2 bases, 5 bases remained unmatched. Use of 60 Vbeta and 13 Jbeta primers characterized the PCR. Generated by immunoSEQ multiplex PCR, the TCRdb table keeps only in-frame clones and is missing some. The sample records about 140,000 clones, approximately 80% being singletons. This clone was detected only a few times. Antigen: not known. The chain employs TRBV5-4 and TRBJ2-3, with 7 nucleotides matching TRBD2. The sequence came from a woman between 18 and 29 years old in good health and CMV-seropositive. The specimen sequenced was PBMCs. The CDR3 DNA reads TGTGCCAGCAGCTTCGGAGCGGGGCACACAGATACGCAGTATTTT. Encoded protein: CASSFGAGHTDTQYF.